This is a list of T cell receptor beta chains from one sample in a study of long-term antiretroviral therapy in people with HIV. Clones were read by immunoSEQ multiplex PCR, and TCRdb kept only the in-frame ones, dropping some. The sample has roughly 21,000 clones, around nine tenths seen once; the top ten hold 7.5% to 9.5%. The input for sequencing was unsorted PBMCs, taken 0.2 years before starting antiretroviral therapy. The origin of the receptors is a man younger than 35 with HIV. CDR3s include the opening cysteine and the closing phenylalanine or tryptophan.

cdr3_aa,j_call,v_call
CASSTSGTTHYEQYF,TRBJ2-7,TRBV19
CASERGGTEAFF,TRBJ1-1,TRBV5-6
CSVEDRRIGPGYGYTF,TRBJ1-2,TRBV29-1
CSARGGTGELFF,TRBJ2-2,TRBV29-1
CATSSDRGVMIEQFF,TRBJ2-1,TRBV15
CSVDTGTDYEQYF,TRBJ2-7,TRBV29-1
CASTQGLMNTEAFF,TRBJ1-1,TRBV6-5
CASSQDARGLNTEAFF,TRBJ1-1,TRBV4-3
CASSEVVLGQMNTEAFF,TRBJ1-1,TRBV6-1
CASSLGGFTEAFF,TRBJ1-1,TRBV19
CASSGRGGATNEKLFF,TRBJ1-4,TRBV6-1
CASRLTDKGVAEAFF,TRBJ1-1,TRBV6-1
CASSQDRRQGNQPQHF,TRBJ1-5,TRBV4-3
CASSQGVGDTQYF,TRBJ2-3,TRBV4-3
CASSLDISLAKNIQYF,TRBJ2-4,TRBV7-7
CASSQDWETSGGEQFF,TRBJ2-1,TRBV4-3